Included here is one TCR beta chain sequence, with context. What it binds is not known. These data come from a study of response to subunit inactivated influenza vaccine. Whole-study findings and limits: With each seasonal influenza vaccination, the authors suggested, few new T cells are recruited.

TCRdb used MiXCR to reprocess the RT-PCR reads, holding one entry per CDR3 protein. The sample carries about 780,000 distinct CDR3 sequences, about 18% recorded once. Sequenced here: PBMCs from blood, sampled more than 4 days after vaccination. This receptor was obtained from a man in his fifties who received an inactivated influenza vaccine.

The CDR3 loop reads CASSQESGAGYGYTF. The CDR3 bases are TGCGCCAGCAGCCAAGAATCGGGGGCTGGCTATGGCTACACCTTC. V gene TRBV4-3 combines with J gene TRBJ1-2, with D maybe TRBD1 (6 bases). CDR3 length: 15 residues. The germline V gene has CDR1 LGHNA and CDR2 YSLEER. The V end was cut by 0 bases, the J end by 4 bases, with 12 bases between.